The clone carrying this T cell receptor (beta chain) has more than one count but fewer than ten. Its specificity is not known. The data belong to a study of T-cell reconstitution after alpha-beta-depleted transplantation in children. Trimming removed 3 bases at V and 6 bases at J, with 16 bases between. This CDR3 comprises 15 residues. Germline loops: CDR1 SGHAT, CDR2 FQNNGV. Study-level points and caveats: By one year post-transplant, T-cell counts and diversity largely arose from T cells that were newly produced.

Unique molecular identifiers were incorporated into the prepared TCRbeta library. TCRdb re-called the PCR reads through MiXCR, storing one row per CDR3 protein. The sample lists around 450,000 distinct CDR3 sequences, about 16% seen once, with 25% to 30% in the top ten. The rearrangement uses TRBV11-2 and TRBJ2-3; the D gene is possibly TRBD2 (7 bases). The clonotype originates from a boy younger than two who had a stem cell transplant for Wiskott-Aldrich syndrome, so the T cells may come from the graft donor. Specimen: PBMCs, mostly from graft donor cells, collected 360 days after TCRalphabeta/CD19-depleted stem cell transplant. The chain's CDR3 is CASSFTPEGGDTQYF. The CDR3 coding sequence is TGTGCCAGCAGCTTTACCCCGGAGGGGGGGGATACGCAGTATTTT.